This T cell receptor (beta chain) comes out of a study of T cells after yellow fever vaccination. The CDR3 is 17 amino acids. CDR1 is SGHNT and CDR2 is YYREEE in the germline V gene (reference sequence). J lost 0 bases, V lost 0 bases, and 5 bases had no gene match. A 5'RACE template-switching step, the method used to make TCR cDNA, added a universal primer site and UMIs. MiXCR, run by TCRdb on the 5' RACE reads, gives a single entry per CDR3 protein. The sample yields 250,000 to 300,000 distinct CDR3 sequences, over 10% seen once. This clonotype was seen more than once but under ten times. Its target is not known. Notes on the study in general: Though it reached lower strength, the secondary response hit its peak faster, day 5 versus 15.

This chain uses TRBV5-4 with TRBJ2-3; 9 bases map to TRBD2. Here the sequenced sample was CD4+ T cells sorted from PBMCs, taken 45 days after the yellow fever booster vaccination. The source is a man younger than 40 who received the YFV17D yellow fever vaccine. The CDR3 loop is CASSLAGREGSTDTQYF. In DNA form, the CDR3 reads TGTGCCAGCAGCTTGGCCGGGCGGGAGGGTAGCACAGATACGCAGTATTTT. Drawing the rest from reference TRBV5-4 and TRBJ2-3, the complete variable domain is ETGVTQSPTHLIKTRGQQVTLRCSSQSGHNTVSWYQQALGQGPQFIFQYYREEENGRGNFPPRFSGLQFPNYSSELNVNALELDDSALYLCASSLAGREGSTDTQYFGPGTRLTVL.